Following are 22 T cell receptor beta chains from one sample sequenced in a study of graft-versus-host responses after intestinal transplantation. Sequenced by immunoSEQ multiplex PCR; TCRdb stores in-frame clones only, minus some. Of 15,000 or so clones detected, about 68% appear once; the ten largest clones hold approximately 10%. Graft-derived tissue was subjected to processing to liberate intraepithelial and lamina propria lymphocytes. The sample consisted of ileum tissue, taken approximately 700 days after intestinal transplantation. The source is a human patient who received an intestinal transplant, so some T cells may come from the graft donor.

This clone was recorded once. The V call is TRBV19, the J call TRBJ2-7, with TRBD2 as a possible D gene (5 bases). This CDR3 comprises 15 residues. V lost 3 bases and J lost 6, with 18 bases in between. From germline, CDR1 is LNHDA and CDR2 SQIVND (reference sequence). CDR3 protein: CASSIVALSRGEQYF. The CDR3, as DNA: TGTGCCAGTAGTATCGTGGCGTTGTCCCGGGGCGAGCAGTACTTC.

This clone was seen more than once but under ten times. This chain connects TRBV4-3 to TRBJ1-2, with 8 bases lining up with TRBD1. Germline CDR1 and CDR2: LGHNA and YSLEER. Unmatched junction bases numbered 9, after V lost 2 bases and J lost 7 bases. This CDR3 has 15 residues. DNA of the CDR3: TGCGCCAGCAGCCAAATTGCAGGGGGCAGCGGTGGCTACACCTTC. Residues: CASSQIAGGSGGYTF.

The V gene is TRBV4-1, the J gene TRBJ2-6, with 8 bases matching TRBD2. The CDR3 contains 19 residues. Per the germline V gene, CDR1 is MGHRA and CDR2 is YSYEKL. The J segment lost 2 bases and the V segment lost 0 bases, leaving 9 bases of the junction unmatched. DNA of the CDR3: TGCGCCAGCAGCCAAGATCGGGTCGGGGGGGCTGCTGGGGCCAACGTCCTGACTTTC. Translated: CASSQDRVGGAAGANVLTF.

The chain couples TRBV6-8 to TRBJ1-1; D is possibly TRBD1 (5 bases). Germline assignment: CDR1 MNHGY and CDR2 SAAAGT. The CDR3 runs to 13 residues. V lost 4 bases and J lost 2, with 8 bases in between. CDR3 bases: TGTGCCAGCAGTTTAGGGGTCAACACTGAAGCTTTCTTT. Its translation: CASSLGVNTEAFF.

The chain uses TRBV14 and TRBJ1-6; possibly TRBD1 for D (6 bases). The V gene's germline CDR1 is SGHDN and CDR2 FVKESK. V lost 4 bases and J 4 bases, leaving 20 bases between the germline ends. CDR3 size: 18 residues. The CDR3 nucleotides read TGTGCCAGCAGCCTGAGAGGACAGAAGATACTATATAATTCACCCCTCCACTTT. As protein: CASSLRGQKILYNSPLHF.

CDR3 loop: CASSIIRQGSNQPQHF. The CDR3 bases are TGTGCCAGTAGTATAATACGACAGGGGAGCAATCAGCCCCAGCATTTT. The genes are TRBV19 and TRBJ1-5; 8 nucleotides match TRBD1. The CDR3 is 16 amino acids. Germline CDR1 reads LNHDA; CDR2 reads SQIVND (reference sequence). The V gene end was trimmed by 2 bases and the J gene end by 1 base; junction bases not matched to a gene: 4.

The rearrangement uses TRBV30 and TRBJ2-5; D may be TRBD1 (6 bases). Per the germline V gene, CDR1 is GTSNPN and CDR2 is SVGIG (reference sequence). The germline V and J ends were trimmed by 4 bases and 9 bases, with 21 bases remaining between them. This CDR3 comprises 14 residues. The CDR3, as DNA: TGTGCCTGGACTCCCTGGGGGCTCGGAGATGCCCAGTACTTC. As protein: CAWTPWGLGDAQYF. Full variable domain (missing parts from reference TRBV30 and TRBJ2-5): SQTIHQWPATLVQPVGSPLSLECTVEGTSNPNLYWYRQAAGRGLQLLFYSVGIGQISSEVPQNLSASRPQDRQFILSSKKLLLSDSGFYLCAWTPWGLGDAQYFGPGTRLLVL.

This clone was observed a single time. The rearrangement links TRBV19 to TRBJ2-7, with TRBD1 matching over 7 bases. Germline V gene lookup returns CDR1 LNHDA and CDR2 SQIVND (reference sequence). With V trimmed by 5 bases and J by 1 base, 2 bases remained unmatched. The CDR3 loop spans 13 amino acids. This chain's CDR3 is CASSQTGSYEQYF. CDR3 DNA: TGTGCCAGTAGTCAGACAGGGTCCTACGAGCAGTACTTC. Filled out from reference TRBV19 and TRBJ2-7, the complete variable domain reads DGGITQSPKYLFRKEGQNVTLSCEQNLNHDAMYWYRQDPGQGLRLIYYSQIVNDFQKGDIAEGYSVSREKKESFPLTVTSAQKNPTAFYLCASSQTGSYEQYFGPGTRLTVT.

The V call is TRBV5-1, the J call TRBJ1-6, with D unresolved. CDR1 SGHRS and CDR2 YFSETQ come from the germline V gene. The CDR3 runs to 18 residues. Trimming left V 1 base short and J 0 bases short, with 14 bases between. CDR3 amino acids: CASSLTWPGGSYNSPLHF. For the CDR3, the DNA is TGCGCCAGCAGCTTGACTTGGCCGGGAGGCTCCTATAATTCACCCCTCCACTTT.

V is TRBV27 and J is TRBJ2-1, with a weak D call TRBD2 (8 bases). V lost 6 bases, J lost 2 bases, and 11 bases lay in between. The CDR3 runs 14 residues. Germline V gene data show CDR1 as MNHEY and CDR2 as SMNVEV (reference sequence). The CDR3 bases are TGTGCCAGCAGCGGGAGGGGGCCCTACAATGAGCAGTTCTTC. Its protein product is CASSGRGPYNEQFF.

The V call is TRBV7-2, the J call TRBJ2-1; TRBD2 aligns across 8 bases. The germline V gene encodes CDR1 SGHTA and CDR2 FQGNSA. V was clipped by 7 bases and J by 2 bases; unmatched bases: 10. This CDR3 has 16 amino acids. CDR3 bases: TGTGCCAGCAAACTCCTTCCGGGACTAGCCTACAATGAGCAGTTCTTC. It specifies CASKLLPGLAYNEQFF. Combining the CDR3 with reference TRBV7-2 and TRBJ2-1 gives the whole variable domain GAGVSQSPSNKVTEKGKDVELRCDPISGHTALYWYRQSLGQGLEFLIYFQGNSAPDKSGLPSDRFSAERTGGSVSTLTIQRTQQEDSAVYLCASKLLPGLAYNEQFFGPGTRLTVL.

This chain uses TRBV6-6 with TRBJ1-6, with D possibly matching TRBD1 (6 bases). This CDR3 has 15 amino acids. The germline gives CDR1 MNHNY, CDR2 SVGAGI (reference sequence). V was trimmed by 4 bases and J by 7 bases, leaving 14 bases between them. The CDR3 DNA reads TGTGCCAGCAGTTCGATAGGGGGTACAAATTCACCCCTCCACTTT. It yields the protein CASSSIGGTNSPLHF.

This chain uses TRBV10-3 with TRBJ1-1; 10 bases fit TRBD1. CDR1 is ENHRY and CDR2 is SYGVKD in the germline V gene. This CDR3 comprises 16 residues. V lost 3 bases, J lost 3 bases, and 7 bases stayed unmatched. The CDR3 DNA follows: TGTGCCATCAGTGATTATCCCGGGACAGGGGACACTGAAGCTTTCTTT. This sequence encodes CAISDYPGTGDTEAFF.

The chain recombines TRBV30 with TRBJ2-1, with D possibly matching TRBD1 (6 bases). Trimming left V 1 base short and J 3 bases short, with 16 bases between. CDR1 is GTSNPN and CDR2 is SVGIG in the germline V gene (reference sequence). The CDR3 contains 16 residues. CDR3 amino acids: CAWSGPPGDRYNEQFF. The CDR3 DNA sequence: TGTGCCTGGAGTGGGCCCCCAGGGGATCGCTACAATGAGCAGTTCTTC.

This chain links TRBV7-2 with TRBJ1-6; perhaps TRBD1 as D (5 bases). The CDR3 has 14 residues. Trimming pared 1 base from V and 14 bases from J, leaving 15 bases between. Germline V gene sequence: CDR1 SGHTA, CDR2 FQGNSA. The CDR3 nucleotides are TGTGCCAGCAGCTTAGGGGCAGGGATTCTGGCCCTCCACTTT. It codes for CASSLGAGILALHF.

The rearrangement uses TRBV2 and TRBJ2-1; TRBD2 is a possible D gene (5 bases). V lost 1 base to trimming and J lost 4 bases, with 5 bases between them. This CDR3 region has 13 residues. CDR1 is SNHLY, CDR2 FYNNEI, per germline. The CDR3 loop is CASSEGEYNEQFF. The CDR3 coding sequence is TGTGCCAGCAGTGAAGGGGAGTACAATGAGCAGTTCTTC.

The chain employs TRBV5-1 and TRBJ2-3; perhaps TRBD1 as D (6 bases). The V gene lost 0 bases and the J gene lost 4 bases, with 6 bases spanning the gap. The CDR3 has 13 residues. Germline loops: CDR1 SGHRS, CDR2 YFSETQ. CDR3 nucleotide sequence: TGCGCCAGCAGCTTGGGGGGGCCAGATACGCAGTATTTT. Its protein product is CASSLGGPDTQYF.

This clone was observed a handful of times. The V call is TRBV4-3, the J call TRBJ1-4; 10 bases fit TRBD1. CDR3 length: 15 residues. Per the germline V gene, CDR1 is LGHNA and CDR2 is YSLEER. V gave up 4 bases and J gave up 7 bases; unmatched junction bases: 6. The CDR3 reads CASSRYGTGVEKLFF. Written as DNA, the CDR3 is TGCGCCAGCAGCCGGTACGGGACAGGGGTTGAAAAACTGTTTTTT.

The rearrangement uses TRBV19 and TRBJ1-2; possible D gene TRBD1, 6 bases. V lost 3 bases and J lost 6, with 11 bases in between. The CDR3 is made up of 13 amino acids. Germline V gene sequence: CDR1 LNHDA, CDR2 SQIVND (reference sequence). The CDR3 DNA sequence: TGTGCCAGTAGTATCGACAGGAAAAATGGCTACACCTTC. Its protein is CASSIDRKNGYTF.

The chain recombines TRBV6-1 with TRBJ1-2, with D possibly TRBD1 on 6 matching bases. The CDR3 spans 15 residues. Trimming cost V 2 bases and J 1 base, with 11 bases left between them. Germline V gene sequence: CDR1 MNHNS, CDR2 SASEGT. This chain's CDR3 is CASSERGQNNYGYTF. In DNA, the CDR3 is TGTGCCAGCAGTGAAAGAGGACAGAATAACTATGGCTACACCTTC.

The rearrangement joins TRBV7-7 to TRBJ1-4, with D perhaps TRBD1 (5 bases). Germline V gene lookup returns CDR1 SSHAT and CDR2 FNYEAQ (reference sequence). Trimming pared 5 bases from V and 0 bases from J, leaving 10 bases between. The CDR3 is 15 amino acids. The CDR3, as DNA: TGTGCCAGCAGCCCAGGGTTTTCAACTAATGAAAAACTGTTTTTT. This translates into CASSPGFSTNEKLFF.

This clone turned up a few times. The genes are TRBV4-3 and TRBJ2-7; 16 bases fit TRBD2. Unmatched junction bases numbered 0, after V lost 3 bases and J lost 4 bases. The CDR3 is 15 amino acids. The V gene's germline CDR1 is LGHNA and CDR2 YSLEER. CDR3 residues: CASSQGLAGGYEQYF. Here the CDR3 DNA reads TGCGCCAGCAGCCAGGGACTAGCGGGGGGGTACGAGCAGTACTTC.